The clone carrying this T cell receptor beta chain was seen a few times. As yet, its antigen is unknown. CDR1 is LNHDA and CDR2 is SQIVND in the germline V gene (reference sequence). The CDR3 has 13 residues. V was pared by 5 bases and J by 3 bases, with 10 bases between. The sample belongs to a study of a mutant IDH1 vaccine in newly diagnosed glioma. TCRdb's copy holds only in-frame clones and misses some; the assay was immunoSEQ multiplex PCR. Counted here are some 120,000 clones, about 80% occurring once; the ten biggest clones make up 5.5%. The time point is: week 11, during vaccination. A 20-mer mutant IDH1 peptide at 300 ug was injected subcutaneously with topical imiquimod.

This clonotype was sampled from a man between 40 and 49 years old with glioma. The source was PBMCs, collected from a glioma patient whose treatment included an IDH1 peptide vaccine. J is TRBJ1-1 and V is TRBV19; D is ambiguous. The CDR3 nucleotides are TGTGCCAGTAGTGTAAACAGCTACACTGAAGCTTTCTTT. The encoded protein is CASSVNSYTEAFF. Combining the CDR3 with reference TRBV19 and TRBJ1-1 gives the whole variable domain DGGITQSPKYLFRKEGQNVTLSCEQNLNHDAMYWYRQDPGQGLRLIYYSQIVNDFQKGDIAEGYSVSREKKESFPLTVTSAQKNPTAFYLCASSVNSYTEAFFGQGTRLTVV.